Judged by abundance, the clone carrying this TCR beta chain is medium-sized. Its antigen is unknown. Overall study results and limits: Whole repertoires were not studied in the larger cohort, only one V-J beta rearrangement.

In germline, CDR1 is SGHRS, CDR2 YFSETQ. This CDR3 region has 16 residues. Unmatched junction bases numbered 7, after V lost 0 bases and J lost 4 bases. TCRdb itself ran the 5' RACE reads through MiXCR, one entry per CDR3 protein. The sample lists roughly 20,000 distinct CDR3 sequences, around 30% occurring once. What was sequenced was tumor-infiltrating naive CD4+ T cells sorted from the breast tumor. Subset given: naive CD4+ T cells, CD4+CD45RA+CD25-. The TCR sequence derives from a female donor with breast cancer. The chain has TRBV5-1 and TRBJ1-1; 9 nucleotides align to TRBD1. The CDR3 bases are TGCGCCAGCAGCTTGGAAGGGGGACAGGGCGCCACTGAAGCTTTCTTT. Its protein product is CASSLEGGQGATEAFF.